The 23 T cell receptor beta chains below all came from one sample that was sequenced in a study of shared clonotypes between healthy human individuals. Method: immunoSEQ multiplex PCR; TCRdb's copy keeps in-frame clones and lacks some. In the table there are 1.5 million to 2.5 million clones, less than 95% of which are singletons. Naive CD8 cells comprised CD45RO-negative, CCR7-positively selected cells, excluding terminally differentiated effector memory CD45RA+ cells. Sequenced input: naive CD8+ T cells sorted from blood. The source is a man in his late teens or twenties in good health.

J is TRBJ1-2 and V is TRBV6-5; TRBD1 is a possible D gene (6 bases). The CDR3 sequence is 15 residues long. With 5 bases removed from V and 4 bases from J, the gap between germline ends came to 17 bases. Germline loops: CDR1 MNHEY, CDR2 SVGAGI. Written as DNA, the CDR3 is TGTGCCAGCAGTACCGAGGGGGGCGGGGGCTATGGCTACACCTTC. It codes for CASSTEGGGGYGYTF.

This sequence joins TRBV29-1 and TRBJ1-5, with a weak D call TRBD1 (6 bases). V was trimmed by 0 bases and J by 6 bases, leaving 9 bases between them. Germline CDR1 is SQVTM and CDR2 is ANQGSEA. The CDR3 is made up of 13 amino acids. CDR3 coding DNA: TGCAGCGTTGAAGAGGGGGCAGGTCAGCCCCAGCATTTT. It translates to CSVEEGAGQPQHF.

V usage is TRBV5-4 and J usage is TRBJ2-7; weak D call: TRBD2 (5 bases). The germline V gene encodes CDR1 SGHNT and CDR2 YYREEE (reference sequence). Trimming took off 0 bases at V and 5 bases at J, with 12 bases between the two ends. This CDR3 contains 14 residues. The CDR3 here is CASSLADSSDEQYF. In DNA, the CDR3 is TGTGCCAGCAGCTTGGCAGATAGTAGCGACGAGCAGTACTTC.

The rearrangement uses TRBV5-4 and TRBJ2-3; TRBD2 agrees at 7 bases. Germline assignment: CDR1 SGHNT and CDR2 YYREEE (reference sequence). V trimming: 3 bases; J trimming: 2 bases; junction bases outside the gene matches: 6. The CDR3 runs 15 residues. The CDR3 DNA reads TGTGCCAGCAGCTCGGGGACTATCTCCACAGATACGCAGTATTTT. This translates into CASSSGTISTDTQYF.

This clone was detected only once. The chain couples TRBV6-6 to TRBJ1-1; D possibly corresponds to TRBD1 (5 bases). The CDR3 totals 12 residues. Trimming shortened V by 10 bases and J by 1 base, and 10 bases separated the two germline ends. The germline CDR1 and CDR2 sequences are MNHNY and SVGAGI (reference sequence). Here the CDR3 reads CATGGGNTEAFF. The CDR3 nucleotides are TGTGCCACCGGGGGGGGGAACACTGAAGCTTTCTTT.

The V and J genes are TRBV27 and TRBJ2-3; 11 bases line up with TRBD2. Germline V lookup: CDR1 MNHEY, CDR2 SMNVEV (reference sequence). The CDR3 loop spans 15 amino acids. The trim removed 5 bases at V and 4 bases at J, leaving 5 bases unmatched. The CDR3 DNA is TGTGCCAGCAGTATTCTAGCGGGGGGACCAGATACGCAGTATTTT. Translation: CASSILAGGPDTQYF.

Worth noting for this clone: Additional DNA sequences in this sample encode the identical CDR3. The CDR3 DNA reads TGTGCCAGTAGTATCGATGGGGAGACTGAAGCTTTCTTT. Protein product: CASSIDGETEAFF. The chain combines TRBV19 with TRBJ1-1, with unresolved D. The germline V gene encodes CDR1 LNHDA and CDR2 SQIVND (reference sequence). V lost 3 bases and J lost 5, with 10 bases in between. The CDR3 is made up of 13 amino acids. Based on the CDR3 plus reference TRBV19 and TRBJ1-1, the full variable domain is DGGITQSPKYLFRKEGQNVTLSCEQNLNHDAMYWYRQDPGQGLRLIYYSQIVNDFQKGDIAEGYSVSREKKESFPLTVTSAQKNPTAFYLCASSIDGETEAFFGQGTRLTVV.

Comments on this clone: The same CDR3 arises from other DNA sequences in this sample as well. V gene TRBV29-1 combines with J gene TRBJ2-5; D is tentatively TRBD1 or TRBD2 (5 bases each). The V end lost 4 bases, the J end lost 3 bases, and 9 bases lay between the germline ends. Germline V lookup: CDR1 SQVTM, CDR2 ANQGSEA. The CDR3 consists of 12 residues. This chain's CDR3 is CSVVRGEETQYF. The CDR3 nucleotides are TGCAGCGTTGTTAGAGGGGAAGAGACCCAGTACTTC.

This clone came up once. The V gene is TRBV10-3, the J gene TRBJ2-7, with D possibly being TRBD1 or TRBD2 (6 bases each). V was cut by 8 bases and J by 1 base, with 9 bases left in between. CDR3 size: 12 residues. Per germline, CDR1 ENHRY and CDR2 SYGVKD. CDR3 DNA sequence: TGTGCCATCGCGGGACATTCCTACGAGCAGTACTTC. Its translation is CAIAGHSYEQYF.

CDR3 coding DNA: TGTGCCAGCAGCCTCTACCACATAAGGTACGAGCAGTACTTC. This gives the protein CASSLYHIRYEQYF. The rearrangement uses TRBV5-6 and TRBJ2-7, with no clear D. Germline CDR1 SGHDT, CDR2 YYEEEE. Trimming stripped 4 bases from V and 4 bases from J, with 15 bases between. The CDR3 covers 14 residues. The full variable domain, with the rest looked up from reference TRBV5-6 and TRBJ2-7, is DAGVTQSPTHLIKTRGQQVTLRCSPKSGHDTVSWYQQALGQGPQFIFQYYEEEERQRGNFPDRFSGHQFPNYSSELNVNALLLGDSALYLCASSLYHIRYEQYFGPGTRLTVT.

The chain joins TRBV6-1 to TRBJ2-7, with 10 bases aligning to TRBD2. With 6 bases clipped from V and 3 bases from J, the junction kept 5 bases outside the gene matches. CDR1 MNHNS and CDR2 SASEGT come from the germline V gene. The CDR3 is made up of 14 amino acids. CDR3 loop: CASREGLAIYEQYF. The CDR3 nucleotides are TGTGCCAGCAGGGAGGGACTAGCGATCTACGAGCAGTACTTC.

In regard to this clone: The sample carries other DNA sequences with the same CDR3. The V gene is TRBV29-1, the J gene TRBJ2-3; D gene ambiguous. Germline V lookup: CDR1 SQVTM, CDR2 ANQGSEA. The CDR3 runs 12 residues. Trimming took 4 bases from V and 0 from J, leaving 5 bases between them. DNA of the CDR3: TGCAGCGTTGTACTTAGCACAGATACGCAGTATTTT. Protein sequence: CSVVLSTDTQYF.

The gene calls are TRBV11-2 and TRBJ1-5; possibly TRBD1 for D (5 bases). The CDR3 is 16 amino acids. Trimming shortened V by 0 bases and J by 6 bases, and 15 bases separated the two germline ends. Germline CDR1 is SGHAT and CDR2 is FQNNGV. For the CDR3, the DNA is TGTGCCAGCAGCTTAGATCGGGGGGTGGGTGCTCAGCCCCAGCATTTT. This gives the protein CASSLDRGVGAQPQHF. Looking up the rest from reference TRBV11-2 and TRBJ1-5 gives the full variable domain: EAGVAQSPRYKIIEKRQSVAFWCNPISGHATLYWYQQILGQGPKLLIQFQNNGVVDDSQLPKDRFSAERLKGVDSTLKIQPAKLEDSAVYLCASSLDRGVGAQPQHFGDGTRLSIL.

This clone was recorded a few times. The chain combines TRBV5-4 with TRBJ2-7; 8 nucleotides line up with TRBD2. V gave up 10 bases and J gave up 3 bases; unmatched junction bases: 9. The CDR3 length is 13 residues. CDR1 SGHNT and CDR2 YYREEE come from the germline V gene (reference sequence). CDR3 nucleotides: TGTGCCTATGAGAGCGGGACTAGCTACGAGCAGTACTTC. Translation: CAYESGTSYEQYF.

The chain uses TRBV19 and TRBJ2-1; TRBD2 is a possible D gene (5 bases). Trimming pared 2 bases from V and 1 base from J, leaving 9 bases between. CDR1 is LNHDA, CDR2 SQIVND, per germline (reference sequence). The CDR3 is made up of 15 amino acids. The CDR3 DNA reads TGTGCCAGTAGTATAAACAGCGGATCCTACAATGAGCAGTTCTTC. Translation: CASSINSGSYNEQFF.

To note about this clone: Germline is not matched at one junction end, which may reflect a read error. CDR3 nucleotides: TGTGCTAGCAGCTTAAGCCTAGCGGGAGGGCCCGGGGAGCTGTTTTTT. Its translation: CASSLSLAGGPGELFF. The chain carries TRBV7-7 and TRBJ2-2; TRBD2 matches 12 bases. The CDR3 covers 16 residues. Per germline, CDR1 SSHAT and CDR2 FNYEAQ (reference sequence).

This chain uses TRBV6-1 with TRBJ1-2; 8 nucleotides agree with TRBD1. Germline V gene data show CDR1 as MNHNS and CDR2 as SASEGT. With 4 bases clipped from V and 4 bases from J, the junction kept 8 bases outside the gene matches. This CDR3 comprises 15 residues. The CDR3 loop is CASSVGQGAGYGYTF. The DNA of the CDR3 is TGTGCCAGCAGTGTCGGGCAGGGGGCCGGCTATGGCTACACCTTC.

The chain carries TRBV25-1 and TRBJ2-4, with no clear D. Per germline, CDR1 MGHDK and CDR2 SYGVNS. This CDR3 spans 14 amino acids. V lost 3 bases and J lost 0, with 6 bases in between. The CDR3 nucleotides are TGTGCCAGCAGTGACCCCACAGCCAAAAACATTCAGTACTTC. It codes for CASSDPTAKNIQYF.

Concerning this clone: Other DNA sequences in the sample encode the same CDR3. The gene calls are TRBV2 and TRBJ2-7; D call uncertain. Trimming took off 5 bases at V and 1 base at J, with 3 bases between the two ends. This CDR3 spans 11 amino acids. CDR1 and CDR2 from the germline V gene are SNHLY and FYNNEI. CDR3: CASSLSYEQYF. CDR3 DNA: TGTGCCAGCAGTTTATCCTACGAGCAGTACTTC. Using reference TRBV2 and TRBJ2-7 for the parts outside the CDR3, the full variable domain is EPEVTQTPSHQVTQMGQEVILRCVPISNHLYFYWYRQILGQKVEFLVSFYNNEISEKSEIFDDQFSVERPDGSNFTLKIRSTKLEDSAMYFCASSLSYEQYFGPGTRLTVT.

The rearrangement uses TRBV7-9 and TRBJ2-7; D gene ambiguous. Germline CDR1 SEHNR, CDR2 FQNEAQ (reference sequence). CDR3 size: 14 residues. The germline V and J ends were trimmed by 5 bases and 3 bases, with 14 bases remaining between them. The CDR3: CASSREDGRYEQYF. In DNA form, the CDR3 reads TGTGCCAGCAGCCGCGAGGACGGACGCTACGAGCAGTACTTC.

The chain carries TRBV7-9 and TRBJ1-1; D gene uncertain. The V gene's germline CDR1 is SEHNR and CDR2 FQNEAQ (reference sequence). The V gene lost 5 bases and the J gene lost 0 bases, with 19 bases spanning the gap. The CDR3 is 17 amino acids. The CDR3 DNA follows: TGTGCCAGCAGCCTCCCCCCCTCCCTAGGGATGAACACTGAAGCTTTCTTT. Amino acids: CASSLPPSLGMNTEAFF. Full variable domain (rest looked up from reference TRBV7-9 and TRBJ1-1): DTGVSQNPRHKITKRGQNVTFRCDPISEHNRLYWYRQTLGQGPEFLTYFQNEAQLEKSRLLSDRFSAERPKGSFSTLEIQRTEQGDSAMYLCASSLPPSLGMNTEAFFGQGTRLTVV.

The gene calls are TRBV5-1 and TRBJ2-7; D unresolved. The CDR3 covers 14 residues. Trimming took off 3 bases at V and 3 bases at J, with 13 bases between the two ends. Germline V gene sequence: CDR1 SGHRS, CDR2 YFSETQ. The CDR3 region is CASSSRAPDYEQYF. CDR3 bases: TGCGCCAGCAGCTCCCGGGCCCCGGACTACGAGCAGTACTTC.

The rearrangement links TRBV7-9 to TRBJ1-2; 9 bases agree with TRBD1. Germline CDR1 is SEHNR and CDR2 is FQNEAQ (reference sequence). V lost 6 bases to trimming and J lost 4 bases; unmatched junction nucleotides: 21. This CDR3 region has 19 residues. The CDR3 loop reads CASSLGQGTGRGKSYGYTF. DNA of the CDR3: TGTGCCAGCAGTCTAGGCCAGGGGACAGGGAGAGGGAAGAGCTATGGCTACACCTTC.